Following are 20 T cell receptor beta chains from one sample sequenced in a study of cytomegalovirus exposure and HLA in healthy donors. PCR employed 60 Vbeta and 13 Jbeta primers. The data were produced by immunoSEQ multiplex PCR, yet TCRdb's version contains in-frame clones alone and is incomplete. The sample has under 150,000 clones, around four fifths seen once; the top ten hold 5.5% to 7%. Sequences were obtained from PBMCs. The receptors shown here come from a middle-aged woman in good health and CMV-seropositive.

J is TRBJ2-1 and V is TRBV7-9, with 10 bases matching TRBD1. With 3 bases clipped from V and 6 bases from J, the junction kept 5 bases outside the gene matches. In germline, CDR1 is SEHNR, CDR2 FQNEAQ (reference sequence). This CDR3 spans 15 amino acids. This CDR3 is CASSLGTGEVNEQFF. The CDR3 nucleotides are TGTGCCAGCAGCTTGGGGACAGGGGAGGTCAATGAGCAGTTCTTC.

This CDR3 is CASSSDSSSGNTIYF. The DNA of the CDR3 is TGCGCCAGCAGCTCGGACAGCTCATCCGGAAACACCATATATTTT. The chain carries TRBV5-1 and TRBJ1-3; D might be TRBD1 (6 bases). CDR1 and CDR2 (germline): SGHRS, YFSETQ. This CDR3 is built from 15 residues. Trimming pared 3 bases from V and 4 bases from J, leaving 14 bases between. The variable domain in full, completed from reference TRBV5-1 and TRBJ1-3, reads KAGVTQTPRYLIKTRGQQVTLSCSPISGHRSVSWYQQTPGQGLQFLFEYFSETQRNKGNFPGRFSGRQFSNSRSEMNVSTLELGDSALYLCASSSDSSSGNTIYFGEGSWLTVV.

The CDR3 DNA follows: TGTGCCAGCAGTTTATCGGCAGGGGGCTGGTATGAGCAGTTCTTC. Translation gives CASSLSAGGWYEQFF. The chain couples TRBV27 to TRBJ2-1, with 8 positions matching TRBD1. Germline CDR1 is MNHEY and CDR2 is SMNVEV (reference sequence). This CDR3 spans 15 amino acids. V was pared by 0 bases and J by 8 bases, with 6 bases of the junction left unmatched.

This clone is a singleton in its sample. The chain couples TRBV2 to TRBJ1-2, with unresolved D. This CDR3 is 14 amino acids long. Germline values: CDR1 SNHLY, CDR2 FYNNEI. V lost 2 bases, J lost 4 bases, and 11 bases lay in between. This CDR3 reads CASSESSGFYGYTF. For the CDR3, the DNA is TGTGCCAGCAGTGAATCGTCCGGGTTCTATGGCTACACCTTC.

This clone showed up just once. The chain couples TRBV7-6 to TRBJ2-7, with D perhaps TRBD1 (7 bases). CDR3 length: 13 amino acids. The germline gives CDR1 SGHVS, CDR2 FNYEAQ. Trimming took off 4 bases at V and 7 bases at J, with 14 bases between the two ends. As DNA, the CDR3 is TGTGCCAGCAGCTCCACAGGGGCGGGGGAGCAGTACTTC. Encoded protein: CASSSTGAGEQYF.

The DNA of the CDR3 is TGTGCCAGCTCACAAGGTACAGGGAACACTGAAGCTTTCTTT. Amino acids: CASSQGTGNTEAFF. This chain uses TRBV18 with TRBJ1-1; TRBD1 is a possible D gene (5 bases). In germline, CDR1 is KGHSH, CDR2 LQKENI. Trimming shortened V by 4 bases and J by 1 base, and 10 bases separated the two germline ends. This CDR3 has 14 amino acids.

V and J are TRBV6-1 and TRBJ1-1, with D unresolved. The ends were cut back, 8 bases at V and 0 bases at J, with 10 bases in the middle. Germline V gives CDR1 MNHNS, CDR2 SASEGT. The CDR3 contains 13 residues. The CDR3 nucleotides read TGTGCCAGCGCACAGAGATTGAACACTGAAGCTTTCTTT. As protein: CASAQRLNTEAFF.

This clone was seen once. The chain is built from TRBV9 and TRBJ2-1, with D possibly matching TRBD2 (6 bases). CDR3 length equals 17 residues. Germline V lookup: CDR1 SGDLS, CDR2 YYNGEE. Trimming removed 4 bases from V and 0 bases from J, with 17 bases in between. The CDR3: CASSTRMGGSSYNEQFF. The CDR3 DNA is TGTGCCAGCAGCACGCGGATGGGAGGTAGCTCCTACAATGAGCAGTTCTTC.

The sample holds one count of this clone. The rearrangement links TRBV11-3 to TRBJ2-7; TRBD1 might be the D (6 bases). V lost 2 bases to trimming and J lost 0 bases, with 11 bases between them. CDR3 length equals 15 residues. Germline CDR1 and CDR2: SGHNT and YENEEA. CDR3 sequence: CASSLRGTSSYEQYF. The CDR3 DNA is TGTGCCAGCAGCTTAAGAGGGACATCCTCCTACGAGCAGTACTTC.

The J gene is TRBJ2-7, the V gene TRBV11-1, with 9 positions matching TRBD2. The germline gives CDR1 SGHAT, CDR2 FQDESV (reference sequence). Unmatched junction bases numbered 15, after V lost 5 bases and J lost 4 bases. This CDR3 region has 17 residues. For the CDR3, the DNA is TGTGCCAGCAGCCGCGGTCCAGCGGGGGGTGTGGGTTACGAGCAGTACTTC. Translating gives CASSRGPAGGVGYEQYF.

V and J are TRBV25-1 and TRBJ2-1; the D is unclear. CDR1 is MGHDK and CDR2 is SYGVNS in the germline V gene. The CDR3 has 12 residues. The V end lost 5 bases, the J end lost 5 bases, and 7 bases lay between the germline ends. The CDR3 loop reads CASSLYNNEQFF. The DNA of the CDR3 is TGTGCCAGCAGTCTGTACAACAATGAGCAGTTCTTC.

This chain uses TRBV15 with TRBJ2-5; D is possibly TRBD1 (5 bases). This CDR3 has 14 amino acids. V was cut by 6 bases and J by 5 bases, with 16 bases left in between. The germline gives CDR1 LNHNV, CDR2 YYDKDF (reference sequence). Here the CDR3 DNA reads TGTGCCACCAGTAGGGATCAGGGTGTGGAGACCCAGTACTTC. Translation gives CATSRDQGVETQYF.

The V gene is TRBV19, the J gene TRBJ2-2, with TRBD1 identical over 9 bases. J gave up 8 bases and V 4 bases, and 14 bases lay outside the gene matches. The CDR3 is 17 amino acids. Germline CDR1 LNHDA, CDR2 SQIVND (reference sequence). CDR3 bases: TGTGCCAGTAGTAGGGCATCAGGGACAGGGACCTCAGGGGAGCTGTTTTTT. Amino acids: CASSRASGTGTSGELFF.

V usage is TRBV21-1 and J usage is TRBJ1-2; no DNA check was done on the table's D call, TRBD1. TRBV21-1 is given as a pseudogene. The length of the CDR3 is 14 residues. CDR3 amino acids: CASSSGRPNYGYTF. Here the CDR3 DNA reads TGTGCCAGCAGCTCTGGGCGACCCAACTATGGCTACACCTTC.

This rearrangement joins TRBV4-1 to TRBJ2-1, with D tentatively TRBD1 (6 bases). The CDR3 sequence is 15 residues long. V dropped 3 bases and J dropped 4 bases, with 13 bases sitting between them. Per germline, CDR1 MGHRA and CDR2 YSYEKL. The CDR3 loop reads CASSQIRDTYNEQFF. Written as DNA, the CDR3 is TGCGCCAGCAGCCAGATCCGGGACACTTACAATGAGCAGTTCTTC.

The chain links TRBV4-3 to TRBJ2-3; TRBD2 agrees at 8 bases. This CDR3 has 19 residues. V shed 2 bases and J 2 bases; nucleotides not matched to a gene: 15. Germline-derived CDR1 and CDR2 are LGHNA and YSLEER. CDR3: CASSQNPSIAGKHTDTQYF. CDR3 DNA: TGCGCCAGCAGCCAAAACCCTTCAATAGCGGGGAAGCACACAGATACGCAGTATTTT.

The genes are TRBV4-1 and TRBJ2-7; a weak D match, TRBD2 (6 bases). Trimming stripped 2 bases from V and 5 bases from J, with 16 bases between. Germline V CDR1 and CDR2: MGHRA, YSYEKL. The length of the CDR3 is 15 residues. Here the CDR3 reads CASSQTSGPGDEQYF. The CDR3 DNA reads TGCGCCAGCAGCCAAACAAGCGGCCCGGGGGACGAGCAGTACTTC.

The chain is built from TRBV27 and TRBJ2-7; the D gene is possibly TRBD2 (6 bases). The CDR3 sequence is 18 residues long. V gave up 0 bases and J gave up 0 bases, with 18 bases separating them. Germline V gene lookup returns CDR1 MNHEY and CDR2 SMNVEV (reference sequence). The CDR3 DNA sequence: TGTGCCAGCAGTTTATCCGCCCCTCCTAGCGAAATCTCCTACGAGCAGTACTTC. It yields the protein CASSLSAPPSEISYEQYF.

In nucleotides, the CDR3 is TGTGCCATCAGGCCGAATAGCGGGAGGGCCTCAAGGAACAATGAGCAGTTCTTC. Amino acid sequence: CAIRPNSGRASRNNEQFF. The genes are TRBV10-3 and TRBJ2-1, with 11 bases aligning to TRBD2. The ends lost 6 bases at V and 5 bases at J; junction bases unmatched: 15. The CDR3 consists of 18 residues. Germline V CDR1 and CDR2: ENHRY, SYGVKD.

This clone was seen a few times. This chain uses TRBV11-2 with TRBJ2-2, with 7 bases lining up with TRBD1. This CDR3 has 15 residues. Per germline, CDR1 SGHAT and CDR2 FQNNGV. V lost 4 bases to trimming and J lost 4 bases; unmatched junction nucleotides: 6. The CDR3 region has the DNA TGTGCCAGCAGCTATGGGACAGATCTCACCGGGGAGCTGTTTTTT. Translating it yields CASSYGTDLTGELFF. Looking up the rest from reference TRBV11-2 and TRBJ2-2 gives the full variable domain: EAGVAQSPRYKIIEKRQSVAFWCNPISGHATLYWYQQILGQGPKLLIQFQNNGVVDDSQLPKDRFSAERLKGVDSTLKIQPAKLEDSAVYLCASSYGTDLTGELFFGEGSRLTVL.